These T cell receptor beta chains were read from a single sample in a study of T cell responses to AZD1222 COVID-19 vaccine. Clones were read by immunoSEQ multiplex PCR, and TCRdb kept only the in-frame ones, dropping some. This table has about 56,000 clones, 80% to 90% appearing once. The source was peripheral blood, collected on day 0 of AZD1222 vaccination. These receptors originate from an adult in good health. CDR3s include the opening cysteine and the closing phenylalanine or tryptophan. The D gene is left open where the match is weak. Expanded clones get a size class; other rows say once, few or many, or leave the size out.

>TRBJ2-3|-|-|TRBV27|17
TGTGCCAGCAGTTTCGTCCGCGGGTCCCTCAACACAGATACGCAGTATTTT
CASSFVRGSLNTDTQYF
>TRBJ2-5|-|TRBD2|TRBV24-1|17
TGTGCCACCAGTGGTTACGGGGGGGGACCCTCCCAAGAGACCCAGTACTTC
CATSGYGGGPSQETQYF
>TRBJ2-3|-|-|TRBV7-2|13
TGTGCCAGCAGCTTCTACAGAGCAGATACGCAGTATTTT
CASSFYRADTQYF
>TRBJ2-3|-|-|TRBV6-5|15
TGTGCCACCAAGAGGAAGCGTGCTAGCACAGATACGCAGTATTTT
CATKRKRASTDTQYF
>TRBJ1-5|-|-|TRBV19|14
TGTGCCAGTAGTATAGGGCCGGAGGCTCAGCCCCAGCATTTT
CASSIGPEAQPQHF
>TRBJ2-2|-|TRBD2|TRBV5-1|19
TGCGCCAGCAGCTTGACTAATGCGGGAGGCCTAGGGGTCACCGGGGAGCTGTTTTTT
CASSLTNAGGLGVTGELFF
>TRBJ2-7|once|-|TRBV5-1|13
TGCGCCAGCAGCTTGGCAGGGTCTCACGAGCAGTACTTC
CASSLAGSHEQYF
>TRBJ2-7|-|-|TRBV27|16
TGTGCCAGCAGTTCCGACCCCCGGGACTCGGCTTACGAGCAGTACTTC
CASSSDPRDSAYEQYF
>TRBJ1-1|once|TRBD1|TRBV19|16
TGTGCCAGTAGCGATAGGGGGCTGGATCAGAACACTGAAGCTTTCTTT
CASSDRGLDQNTEAFF
>TRBJ1-2|-|-|TRBV10-3|13
TGTGCCATCAGTCCCGAGGCCAACTATGGCTACACCTTC
CAISPEANYGYTF
>TRBJ1-2|-|-|TRBV12-3/TRBV12-4|13
TGTGCCAGCAGTTTAAACCGCAACTATGGCTACACCTTC
CASSLNRNYGYTF
>TRBJ2-1|-|TRBD1|TRBV15|17
TGTGCCACCAGCAGAGCGTTACGGACAGGGACATTCAATGAGCAGTTCTTC
CATSRALRTGTFNEQFF
>TRBJ2-7|-|TRBD1|TRBV7-8|17
TGTGCCAGCAGCTTAGACGGACGGACAGGGGTTTCCTACGAGCAGTACTTC
CASSLDGRTGVSYEQYF
>TRBJ2-7|-|-|TRBV11-2|18
TGTGCCAGCAGCTCCCTATCCGTAACTAGACCGCTCACCTACGAGCAGTACTTC
CASSSLSVTRPLTYEQYF
>TRBJ2-5|-|-|TRBV3-1/TRBV3-2|16
TGTGCCAGCAGCCCACTCCCGGGGCAGGAAGGAGAGACCCAGTACTTC
CASSPLPGQEGETQYF
>TRBJ2-7|-|TRBD2|TRBV9|15
TGTGCCAGCAGCCCGGCGATGGGAGGGCCGAACGAGCAGTACTTC
CASSPAMGGPNEQYF
>TRBJ2-1|-|-|TRBV11-2|14
TGTGCCAGCAGCTTAGCATCAGGAAACAATGAGCAGTTCTTC
CASSLASGNNEQFF
>TRBJ1-5|-|-|TRBV19|15
TGTGCCAGTAGGGAAGGACAAGGGGCGAATCAGCCCCAGCATTTT
CASREGQGANQPQHF
>TRBJ1-5|once|-|TRBV2|13
TGTGCCAGCAGTGTAGTTCGTGTTCAGCCCCAGCATTTT
CASSVVRVQPQHF
>TRBJ2-3|-|TRBD2|TRBV5-6|16
TGTGCCAGCAGCCCGTCACCTCTAGCGGGAGGAGATACGCAGTATTTT
CASSPSPLAGGDTQYF
>TRBJ2-1|-|TRBD1|TRBV5-8|14
TGTGCCAGCAGCCTGGGACAGGGGATCAATGAGCAGTTCTTC
CASSLGQGINEQFF
>TRBJ2-2|once|-|TRBV28|12
TGTGCCAGCAGTTTGGGAACCGGGGAGCTGTTTTTT
CASSLGTGELFF
>TRBJ2-5|-|-|TRBV7-9|13
TGTGCCAGCAGCCTAGGACAGTGGGAGACCCAGTACTTC
CASSLGQWETQYF
>TRBJ2-2|-|TRBD2|TRBV19|16
TGTGCCAGTAGTATAGGAGCGGGGTTGAACACCGGGGAGCTGTTTTTT
CASSIGAGLNTGELFF
>TRBJ2-1|-|-|TRBV11-3|12
TGTGCCAGCAGCAAGGGTCCCAATGAGCAGTTCTTC
CASSKGPNEQFF
>TRBJ1-5|-|-|TRBV30|16
TGTGCCTGGAGTGTACAAGCAGGGATTAGCAATCAGCCCCAGCATTTT
CAWSVQAGISNQPQHF
>TRBJ1-1|-|TRBD1|TRBV4-3|14
TGCGCCAGCAGCCAAGTGACAGGGGGCACTGAAGCTTTCTTT
CASSQVTGGTEAFF
>TRBJ2-4|-|-|TRBV27|15
TGTGCCAGCAGCGACGGCGCGGGGGCTAAGAACATTCAGTACTTC
CASSDGAGAKNIQYF
>TRBJ1-6|-|TRBD1|TRBV6-5|14
TGTGCCAGCAGATACAGGGGGGAAAATTCACCCCTCCACTTT
CASRYRGENSPLHF
>TRBJ2-7|medium-sized|TRBD1|TRBV14|15
TGTGCCAGCAGCCAGAGGACAGGACTTCCCTACGAGCAGTACTTC
CASSQRTGLPYEQYF
>TRBJ2-7|-|TRBD2|TRBV30|16
TGTGCCTGGACCCGAGTTTTAGCGGGCGCCTCCTACGAGCAGTACTTC
CAWTRVLAGASYEQYF
>TRBJ2-1|-|TRBD2|TRBV4-3|16
TGCGCCAGCAGCCACCTAGGCGGGAGCGGGGGCAATGAGCAGTTCTTC
CASSHLGGSGGNEQFF
>TRBJ1-5|-|-|TRBV2|14
TGTGCCAGCAGTGACCGGGGCAGCAATCAGCCCCAGCATTTT
CASSDRGSNQPQHF
>TRBJ2-3|-|TRBD2|TRBV25-1|14
TGTGCCAGCAGTGAACGGGGGGACACAGATACGCAGTATTTT
CASSERGDTDTQYF
>TRBJ2-1|-|-|TRBV6-5|14
TGTGCCAGCAGTTACTCTCCTAGCGCCAATGAGCAGTTCTTC
CASSYSPSANEQFF
>TRBJ1-2|-|-|TRBV6-5|14
TGTGCCAGCAGCCCGGTGGAGTCCAACTATGGCTACACCTTC
CASSPVESNYGYTF
>TRBJ1-4|-|TRBD1|TRBV7-9|14
TGTGCCAGCAGCCTACAGGGGGCGCAAGAAAAACTGTTTTTT
CASSLQGAQEKLFF
>TRBJ1-2|-|-|TRBV9|12
TGTGCCAGCAGCGCCAGTAGCTATGGCTACACCTTC
CASSASSYGYTF
>TRBJ2-5|-|TRBD2|TRBV7-2|16
TGTGCCAGCAGCTTAGATCCTAGCGGGACTCGGAAGACCCAGTACTTC
CASSLDPSGTRKTQYF
>TRBJ2-7|-|TRBD1|TRBV7-6|15
TGTGCCAGCAGCTTAGCCGGGACAGGGGGAGGCGAGCAGTACTTC
CASSLAGTGGGEQYF
>TRBJ2-1|-|TRBD2|TRBV7-3|14
TGTGCCAGCAGCTCAGAGATAGCGGGAGGTGAGCAGTTCTTC
CASSSEIAGGEQFF
>TRBJ2-1|-|-|TRBV10-1|15
TGCGCCAGCAGAGCTGGATCGGTTACCTACAATGAGCAGTTCTTC
CASRAGSVTYNEQFF